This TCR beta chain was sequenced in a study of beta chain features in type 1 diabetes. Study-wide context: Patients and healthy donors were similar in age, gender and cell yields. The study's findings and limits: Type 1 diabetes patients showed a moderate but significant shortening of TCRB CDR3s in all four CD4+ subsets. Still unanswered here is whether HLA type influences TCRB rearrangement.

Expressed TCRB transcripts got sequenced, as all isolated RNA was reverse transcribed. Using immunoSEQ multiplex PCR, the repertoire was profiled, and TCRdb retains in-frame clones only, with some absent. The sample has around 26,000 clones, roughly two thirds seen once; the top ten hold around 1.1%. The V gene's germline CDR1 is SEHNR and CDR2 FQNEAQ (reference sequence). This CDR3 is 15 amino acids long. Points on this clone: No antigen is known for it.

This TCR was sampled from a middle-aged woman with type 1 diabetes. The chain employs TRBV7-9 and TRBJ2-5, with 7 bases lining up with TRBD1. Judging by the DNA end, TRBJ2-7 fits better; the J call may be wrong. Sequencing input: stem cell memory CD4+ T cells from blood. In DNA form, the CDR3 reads TGTGCCAGCAGCCCTTCTCCGACAGGGCCCCACGAGCAGTACTTC. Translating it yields CASSPSPTGPHEQYF.